This T cell receptor beta chain was observed in a study of T cell responses to AZD1222 COVID-19 vaccine (dated by TCRdb to the early 2020s). A note on the overall study: AZD1222 recipients with second doses at about 4 weeks or about 12 weeks were pooled, because spike-specific TCR depth and breadth did not differ between schedules. TCR sequencing covered fewer than 250 trial participants: around 210 given two doses of AZD1222 and 26 given two doses of MenACWY control vaccine. Enrollment into the trials was organized by age into subgroups of 18-55, 56-69 and 70-plus years, and those subgroups contained roughly 150, 30 and 60 TCR-sequenced participants, respectively. Here is what the overall study found, with its caveats: Conclusions about previously exposed vaccinees are limited, since just a handful of AZD1222 recipients were seropositive for SARS-CoV-2 at baseline. Epitopes outside the regions mutated in the B.1.351 and B.1.1.7 variants were reportedly recognized by nearly half of the unique spike-specific TCRs. Because no day 14 peak-response samples were available, repertoires were characterized only after the peak T cell response. After two AZD1222 doses, spike-specific TCR breadth and depth were significantly higher than at day 0 and than in MenACWY recipients. In the small 56-69-year group, the increase in depth fell short of significance, most likely because of low power. Participants were mostly white British, with more females than males. The authors suggested clonal diversity may have been underestimated. Vaccine-associated CD4 TCRs spanned the whole spike protein, with dominant responses in regions 160-218 and 743-854.

With regard to this clone: What antigen it recognizes has not been identified. Base qualities are not at hand, and no much larger clone is one base apart.

The CDR3 regions of human TCRbeta chains were analyzed by immunosequencing. The source study handled its data this way. TCRs in the repertoires were matched against a reference library of SARS-CoV-2-specific TCRs that had been generated with the MIRA antigen-specificity platform. Breadth was defined as the fraction of unique TCRs that were SARS-CoV-2-associated, and depth was defined as the fraction of total T cells that were SARS-CoV-2-associated. Using the MIRA data, each spike-specific TCR was mapped to the spike region that the TCR reacts to and placed in a CD4 or CD8 class. Log10-transformed breadth and depth values were compared by one-way ANOVA with Sidak's multiple comparisons tests. Held by TCRdb, this immuneACCESS table contains in-frame sequences only and omits some clones. Under half of the omission traces to an unresolved V gene where checked; the cause of the rest is unknown. The V and J calls and clone size are taken from that table; D and trimming were inferred from the DNA. Counted in this sample were 100,000 or so clones; approximately 90% of them appeared once. The biggest ten clones account for over 3% of the sample.

The time point label on this specimen signifies: baseline before first vaccination. The vaccinee samples were drawn from two UK trials, COV001 and COV002, one of which was a single-blind randomized controlled phase 2/3 trial testing AZD1222 (ChAdOx1 nCoV-19) in healthy adults. Trial participant PBMC samples were collected at day 0 and day 28 after the second dose for TCRbeta chain sequencing. V is pared back by 9 bases and J by 7 bases, with 18 bases lying between the germline termini. The germline V gene (reference sequence) provides CDR1 SEHNR and CDR2 FQNEAQ. There are 14 amino acids in the CDR3, from cysteine to phenylalanine inclusive. Only the CDR3 region is kept as DNA, spanning 42 bases read in frame from base 1.

The specimen comprised peripheral blood, sampled on day 0 of AZD1222 vaccination. The sequence derives from an adult in good health. Here the chain combines TRBV7-9 and TRBJ1-4; D gene: possibly TRBD1, on 5 matching bases. CDR3 sequence: CASRNQGGGEKLFF. The nucleotide sequence is given as TGTGCCAGTAGAAACCAGGGTGGTGGTGAAAAACTGTTTTTT.